Shown below are 20 T cell receptor beta chains from a single sample sequenced in a study of blood T cell repertoires in COVID-19. The method was immunoSEQ multiplex PCR; TCRdb's version includes in-frame clones alone and lacks a portion of them. The sample has around 82,000 clones; 75% to 90% are singletons. Source material: peripheral blood. The receptors derive from an older man with COVID-19, enrolled during active disease.

The chain couples TRBV11-2 to TRBJ1-3, with D hard to call. The V and J ends lost 3 bases and 2 bases respectively, with 5 bases between them. CDR3 length: 13 residues. Per the germline V gene, CDR1 is SGHAT and CDR2 is FQNNGV. The CDR3 sequence: CASSFQAGNTIYF. The CDR3 DNA reads TGTGCCAGCAGCTTTCAGGCTGGAAACACCATATATTTT.

The chain joins TRBV6-2 or TRBV6-3 to TRBJ1-2, with TRBD1 as a possible D gene (6 bases). Germline values: CDR1 MNHEY, CDR2 SVGEGT. V lost 1 base and J lost 5, with 11 bases in between. The CDR3 spans 14 residues. The CDR3 coding sequence is TGTGCCAGCAGTTACTTTCAGGGGCCTTATGGCTACACCTTC. It translates to CASSYFQGPYGYTF.

This chain uses TRBV5-1 with TRBJ1-2, with D unclear. From germline, CDR1 is SGHRS and CDR2 YFSETQ. V dropped 0 bases and J dropped 6 bases, with 12 bases sitting between them. The CDR3 length is 14 residues. The CDR3 spells CASSLAGALDGYTF. CDR3 bases: TGCGCCAGCAGCTTGGCCGGTGCCCTCGATGGCTACACCTTC.

The J gene is TRBJ1-1, the V gene TRBV19; 9 bases align to TRBD1. The CDR3 contains 17 residues. The V gene end was trimmed by 6 bases and the J gene end by 5 bases; junction bases not matched to a gene: 16. CDR1 is LNHDA, CDR2 SQIVND, per germline (reference sequence). Here the CDR3 reads CASRFTTMGQGRTEAFF. CDR3 nucleotide sequence: TGTGCCAGTAGATTCACAACAATGGGACAGGGCCGTACTGAAGCTTTCTTT.

The rearrangement links TRBV5-6 to TRBJ2-7, with D perhaps matching TRBD1 (6 bases). V was cut by 3 bases and J by 6 bases, with 19 bases left in between. The CDR3 spans 15 residues. CDR1 is SGHDT, CDR2 YYEEEE, per germline. CDR3 nucleotide sequence: TGTGCCAGCAGCTATATCGGGACAAAAGGAAGCGAGCAGTACTTC. Translating it yields CASSYIGTKGSEQYF.

The J gene is TRBJ2-3, the V gene TRBV10-2; TRBD2 aligns across 8 bases. With 4 bases clipped from V and 2 bases from J, the junction kept 11 bases outside the gene matches. CDR3 size: 17 residues. The germline gives CDR1 WSHSY, CDR2 SAAADI. CDR3 nucleotide sequence: TGCGCCAGCAGTGCCCCCCTCGGGCGGGGGGACACAGATACGCAGTATTTT. Translated: CASSAPLGRGDTDTQYF.

The genes are TRBV2 and TRBJ2-7; tentative D call: TRBD2 (5 bases). Germline assignment: CDR1 SNHLY and CDR2 FYNNEI. Trimming removed 4 bases from V and 2 bases from J, with 9 bases in between. This CDR3 region has 13 residues. The CDR3 nucleotides read TGTGCCAGCAGTGCGGAGGCGACCTACGAGCAGTACTTC. Its translation: CASSAEATYEQYF.

V is TRBV6-2 or TRBV6-3 and J is TRBJ2-2, with D hard to call. This CDR3 region has 13 residues. V lost 2 bases to trimming and J lost 7 bases, with 8 bases between them. From germline, CDR1 is MNHEY and CDR2 SVGEGT. The CDR3, as DNA: TGTGCCAGCAGTTACGGCAGAGGCGGGGAGCTGTTTTTT. As protein: CASSYGRGGELFF.

The chain recombines TRBV4-3 with TRBJ1-3, with D unclear. V was shortened by 4 bases and J by 4 bases, with 20 bases between the two germline ends. The CDR3 is 17 amino acids. CDR1 LGHNA and CDR2 YSLEER come from the germline V gene. CDR3 sequence: CASSLNTAGGSGNTIYF. DNA of the CDR3: TGCGCCAGCAGCCTCAACACCGCGGGAGGGTCCGGAAACACCATATATTTT.

The chain has TRBV21-1 and TRBJ2-4; TRBD2 is the table's D call, not checked against the DNA. TRBV21-1 is a pseudogene. The CDR3 runs to 17 residues. For the CDR3, the DNA is TGTGCCAGCAGCAAACCCTCGGGGAGAGGAGCCAAAAACATTCAGTACTTC. As protein: CASSKPSGRGAKNIQYF.

The genes are TRBV10-3 and TRBJ1-2; D is unclear. The CDR3 has 14 residues. Germline CDR1 and CDR2: ENHRY and SYGVKD. Deletions cut 1 base from V and 4 bases from J, with 10 bases between. The DNA for the CDR3 is TGTGCCATCAGTGAGTGGGCGGGAAGCTATGGCTACACCTTC. It specifies CAISEWAGSYGYTF.

The chain links TRBV27 to TRBJ1-2, with D unclear. V lost 4 bases and J 4 bases, leaving 13 bases between the germline ends. The V gene's germline CDR1 is MNHEY and CDR2 SMNVEV (reference sequence). CDR3 size: 14 residues. The CDR3 reads CASSSSSGIYGYTF. Written as DNA, the CDR3 is TGTGCCAGCAGTTCATCTTCAGGAATCTATGGCTACACCTTC.

This clone was seen just once. The rearrangement links TRBV18 to TRBJ2-7, with 7 bases that match TRBD1. Germline CDR1 reads KGHSH; CDR2 reads LQKENI. The CDR3 sequence is 14 residues long. Trimming removed 2 bases from V and 2 bases from J; junction bases left unmatched: 3. This CDR3 is CASSPSGTAYEQYF. The CDR3 DNA is TGTGCCAGCTCACCATCCGGGACAGCCTACGAGCAGTACTTC.

The gene calls are TRBV7-9 and TRBJ1-2; possibly TRBD1 for D (5 bases). CDR3 length: 14 amino acids. Trimming cost V 0 bases and J 8 bases, with 13 bases left between them. The germline V gene encodes CDR1 SEHNR and CDR2 FQNEAQ (reference sequence). The CDR3 loop is CASSLAAGLRGYTF. The CDR3 nucleotides read TGTGCCAGCAGCTTAGCTGCGGGGCTAAGGGGCTACACCTTC.

The chain carries TRBV6-5 and TRBJ1-5; D possibly corresponds to TRBD1 (6 bases). Germline CDR1 is MNHEY and CDR2 is SVGAGI. The CDR3 consists of 15 residues. V gave up 6 bases and J gave up 1 base, with 13 bases separating them. CDR3 residues: CASRNLGQSNQPQHF. The CDR3 coding sequence is TGTGCCAGCAGAAATCTTGGACAGAGCAATCAGCCCCAGCATTTT.

The genes are TRBV3-1 (or the pseudogene TRBV3-2) and TRBJ1-2; weak D call: TRBD1 (6 bases). Germline CDR1 is LGHDT and CDR2 is YNNKEL (reference sequence). The CDR3 runs to 13 residues. The V end was cut by 1 base, the J end by 6 bases, with 9 bases between. CDR3 amino acids: CASSQVGGDGYTF. The CDR3 DNA follows: TGTGCCAGCAGCCAAGTAGGGGGGGATGGCTACACCTTC.

V and J are TRBV3-1 (or the pseudogene TRBV3-2) and TRBJ1-4; no firm D call. The CDR3 length is 13 residues. V dropped 1 base and J dropped 8 bases, with 8 bases sitting between them. The germline gives CDR1 LGHDT, CDR2 YNNKEL (reference sequence). In DNA, the CDR3 is TGTGCCAGCAGCCAAGGGAGGAGAGAAAAACTGTTTTTT. Its protein product is CASSQGRREKLFF.

This clone has just one count. The chain joins TRBV11-2 to TRBJ2-7; tentative D call: TRBD2 (6 bases). The CDR3 runs to 15 residues. Per germline, CDR1 SGHAT and CDR2 FQNNGV. Trimming pared 1 base from V and 2 bases from J, leaving 12 bases between. The CDR3 here is CASSLGVGGAYEQYF. CDR3 bases: TGTGCCAGCAGCTTAGGGGTTGGCGGGGCCTACGAGCAGTACTTC.

The J gene is TRBJ2-5, the V gene TRBV11-1, with 8 bases that match TRBD1. The V gene end was trimmed by 3 bases and the J gene end by 3 bases; junction bases not matched to a gene: 0. Germline CDR1 is SGHAT and CDR2 is FQDESV (reference sequence). This CDR3 is built from 13 residues. CDR3 coding DNA: TGTGCCAGCAGCTTGACAGGGGAAGAGACCCAGTACTTC. This codes for CASSLTGEETQYF.

To note about this clone: This CDR3 is also generated by other DNA sequences in the sample. The chain joins TRBV18 to TRBJ1-1, with D perhaps TRBD1 (6 bases). CDR1 is KGHSH and CDR2 is LQKENI in the germline V gene. CDR3 length equals 13 residues. V was clipped by 1 base and J by 6 bases, with 9 bases between them. Here the CDR3 reads CASSPQGVAEAFF. The CDR3 region has the DNA TGTGCCAGCTCACCACAGGGGGTCGCTGAAGCTTTCTTT.